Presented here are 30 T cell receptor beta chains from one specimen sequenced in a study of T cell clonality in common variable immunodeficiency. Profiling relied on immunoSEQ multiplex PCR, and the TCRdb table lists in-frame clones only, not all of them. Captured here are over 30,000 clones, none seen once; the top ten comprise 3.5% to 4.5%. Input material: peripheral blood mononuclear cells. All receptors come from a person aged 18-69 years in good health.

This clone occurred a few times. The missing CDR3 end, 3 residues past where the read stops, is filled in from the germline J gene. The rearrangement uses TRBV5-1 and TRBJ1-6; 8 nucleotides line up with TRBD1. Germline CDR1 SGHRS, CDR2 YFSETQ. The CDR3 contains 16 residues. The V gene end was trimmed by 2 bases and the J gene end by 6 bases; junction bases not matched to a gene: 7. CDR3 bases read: TGCGCCAGCAGCTTCGGATACACAGGGGGTAATTCACCC. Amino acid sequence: CASSFGYTGGNSP. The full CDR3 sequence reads CASSFGYTGGNSPLHF.

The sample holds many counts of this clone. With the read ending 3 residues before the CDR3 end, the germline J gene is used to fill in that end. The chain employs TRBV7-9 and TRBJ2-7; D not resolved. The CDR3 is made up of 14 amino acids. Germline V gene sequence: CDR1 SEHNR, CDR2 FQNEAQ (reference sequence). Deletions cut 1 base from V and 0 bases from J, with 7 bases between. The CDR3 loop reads CASSLVVSSYEQYF. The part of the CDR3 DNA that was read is TGTGCCAGCAGCTTAGTAGTTAGCTCCTACGAG.

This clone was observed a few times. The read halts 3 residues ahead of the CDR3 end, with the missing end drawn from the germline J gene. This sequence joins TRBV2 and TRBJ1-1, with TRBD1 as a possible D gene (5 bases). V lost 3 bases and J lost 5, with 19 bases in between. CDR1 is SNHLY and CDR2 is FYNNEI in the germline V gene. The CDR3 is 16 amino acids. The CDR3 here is CASSDPLPGRQTEAFF. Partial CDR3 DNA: TGTGCCAGCAGTGATCCTCTCCCAGGGCGGCAAACTGAA.

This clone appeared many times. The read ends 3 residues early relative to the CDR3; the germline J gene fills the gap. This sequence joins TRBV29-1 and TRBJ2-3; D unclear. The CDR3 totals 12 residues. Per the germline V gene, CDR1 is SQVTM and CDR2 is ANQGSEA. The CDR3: CSVSRSQETQYF. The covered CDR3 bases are TGCAGCGTTAGCAGGAGCCAAGAGACG.

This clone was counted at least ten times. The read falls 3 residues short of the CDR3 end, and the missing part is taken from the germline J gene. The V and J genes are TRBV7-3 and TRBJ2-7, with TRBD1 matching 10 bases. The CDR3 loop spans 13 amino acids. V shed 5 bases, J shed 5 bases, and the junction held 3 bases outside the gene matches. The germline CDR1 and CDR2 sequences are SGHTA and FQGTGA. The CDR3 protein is CASSPGTGDEQYF. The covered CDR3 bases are TGTGCCAGCAGCCCCGGGACAGGGGACGAG.

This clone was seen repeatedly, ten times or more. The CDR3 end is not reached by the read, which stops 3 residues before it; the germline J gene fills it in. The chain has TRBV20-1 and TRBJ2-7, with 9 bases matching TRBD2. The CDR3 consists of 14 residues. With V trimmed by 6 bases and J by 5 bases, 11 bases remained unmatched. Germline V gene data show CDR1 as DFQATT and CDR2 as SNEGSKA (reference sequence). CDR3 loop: CSATNRGGADEQYF. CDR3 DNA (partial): TGCAGTGCCACCAATCGCGGGGGGGCCGACGAG.

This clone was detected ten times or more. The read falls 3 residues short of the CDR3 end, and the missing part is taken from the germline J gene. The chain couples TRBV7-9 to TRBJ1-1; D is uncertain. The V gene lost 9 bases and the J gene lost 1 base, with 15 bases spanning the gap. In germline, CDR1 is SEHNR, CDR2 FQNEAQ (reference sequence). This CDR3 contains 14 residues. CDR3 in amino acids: CASVEGWANTEAFF. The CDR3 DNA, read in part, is TGTGCCAGTGTCGAAGGGTGGGCGAACACTGAA.

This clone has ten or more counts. The CDR3 protein is CSAPSLAGESYEQYF. The sequenced part of the CDR3 DNA is TGCAGTGCGCCCTCACTAGCGGGAGAATCCTACGAG. The V gene is TRBV20-1, the J gene TRBJ2-7, with TRBD2 matching over 11 bases. The CDR3 extends 3 residues past the end of the read, so its final part is completed from the germline J gene. The CDR3 spans 15 residues. V lost 6 bases and J lost 1; bases outside the gene matches: 8. In germline, CDR1 is DFQATT, CDR2 SNEGSKA (reference sequence).

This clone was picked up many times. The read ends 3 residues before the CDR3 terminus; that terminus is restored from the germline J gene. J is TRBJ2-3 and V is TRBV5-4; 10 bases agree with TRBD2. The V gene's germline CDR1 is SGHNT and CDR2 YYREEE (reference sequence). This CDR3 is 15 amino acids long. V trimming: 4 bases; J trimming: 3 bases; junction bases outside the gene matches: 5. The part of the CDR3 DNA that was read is TGTGCCAGCAGCCGTACTAGCGGGGTGACAGATACG. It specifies CASSRTSGVTDT. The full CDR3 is CASSRTSGVTDTQYF.

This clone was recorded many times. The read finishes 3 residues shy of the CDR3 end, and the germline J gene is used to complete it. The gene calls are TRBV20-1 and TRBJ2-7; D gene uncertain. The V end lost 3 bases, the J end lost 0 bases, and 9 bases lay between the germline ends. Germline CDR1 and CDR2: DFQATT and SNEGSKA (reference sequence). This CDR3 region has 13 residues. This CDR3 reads CSARPTRSYEQYF. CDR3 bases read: TGCAGTGCTAGGCCGACTCGCTCCTACGAG.

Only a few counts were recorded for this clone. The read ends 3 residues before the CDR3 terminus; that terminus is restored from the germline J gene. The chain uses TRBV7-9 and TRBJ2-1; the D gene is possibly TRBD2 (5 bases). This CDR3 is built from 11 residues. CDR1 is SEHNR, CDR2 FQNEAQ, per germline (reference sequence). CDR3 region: CSCGGYNEQFF. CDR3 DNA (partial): TGTTCCTGCGGAGGTTACAATGAG.

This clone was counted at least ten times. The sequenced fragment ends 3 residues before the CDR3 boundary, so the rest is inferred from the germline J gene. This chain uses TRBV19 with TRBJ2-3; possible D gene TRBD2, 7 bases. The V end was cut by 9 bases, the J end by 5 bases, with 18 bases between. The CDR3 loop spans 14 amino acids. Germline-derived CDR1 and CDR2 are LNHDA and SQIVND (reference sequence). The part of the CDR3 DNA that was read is TGTGCCAGCAAGGGGGGGACGACCGGAGATACG. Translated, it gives CASKGGTTGDT. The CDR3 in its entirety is CASKGGTTGDTQYF.

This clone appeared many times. The chain's CDR3 is CASSPPQGAEQYF. The covered CDR3 bases are TGTGCCAGCTCACCACCGCAGGGTGCCGAG. The rearrangement joins TRBV18 to TRBJ2-7, with a possible D match to TRBD1 (5 bases). The read stops 3 residues short of the end of the CDR3; the missing end is completed from the germline J gene. V shed 0 bases and J shed 6 bases, with 9 bases lying between them. Germline lookup yields CDR1 KGHSH and CDR2 LQKENI. The CDR3 contains 13 residues.

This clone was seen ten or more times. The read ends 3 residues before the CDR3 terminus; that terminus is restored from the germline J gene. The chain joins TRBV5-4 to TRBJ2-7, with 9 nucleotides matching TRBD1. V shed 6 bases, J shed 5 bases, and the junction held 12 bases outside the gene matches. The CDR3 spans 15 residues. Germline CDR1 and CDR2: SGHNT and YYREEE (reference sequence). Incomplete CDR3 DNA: TGTGCCAGCAACTCTCTAAGGACAGGGGCGGACGAG. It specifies CASNSLRTGADE. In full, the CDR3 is CASNSLRTGADEQYF.

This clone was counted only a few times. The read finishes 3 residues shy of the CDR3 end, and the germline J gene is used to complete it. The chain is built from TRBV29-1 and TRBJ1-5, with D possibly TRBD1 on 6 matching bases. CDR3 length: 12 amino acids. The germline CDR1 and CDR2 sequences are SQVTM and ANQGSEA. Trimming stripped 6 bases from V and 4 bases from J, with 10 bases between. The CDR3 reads CSVKTGNQPQHF. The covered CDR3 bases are TGCAGCGTAAAGACAGGAAATCAGCCC.

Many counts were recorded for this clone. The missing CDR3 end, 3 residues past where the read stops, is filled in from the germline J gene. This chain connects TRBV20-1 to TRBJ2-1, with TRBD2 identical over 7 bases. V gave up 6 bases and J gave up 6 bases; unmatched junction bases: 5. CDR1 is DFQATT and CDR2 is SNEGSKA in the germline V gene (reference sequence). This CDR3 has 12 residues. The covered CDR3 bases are TGCAGTGCACCGGGACTATCCAATGAG. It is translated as CSAPGLSNE. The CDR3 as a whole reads CSAPGLSNEQFF.

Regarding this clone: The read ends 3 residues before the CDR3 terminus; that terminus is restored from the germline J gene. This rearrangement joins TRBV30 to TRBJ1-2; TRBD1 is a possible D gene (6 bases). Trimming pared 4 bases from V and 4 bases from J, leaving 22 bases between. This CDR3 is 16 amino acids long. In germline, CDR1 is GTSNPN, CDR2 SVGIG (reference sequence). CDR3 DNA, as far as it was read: TGTGCCTGGACTGCACCTCGGGACATCGATTTCTATGGC. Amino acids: CAWTAPRDIDFYG. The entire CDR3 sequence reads CAWTAPRDIDFYGYTF.

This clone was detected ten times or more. Partial CDR3 DNA: TGCGCCAGCAGCCCCGGACAGGGGGCGATCGGGGAG. This gives the protein CASSPGQGAIGE. From start to end, the CDR3 is CASSPGQGAIGELFF. This chain joins TRBV5-1 and TRBJ2-2; 11 nucleotides line up with TRBD1. The read ends 3 residues shy of where the CDR3 ends; the end is completed using the germline J gene. V lost 4 bases, J lost 7 bases, and 6 bases stayed unmatched. The germline V gene encodes CDR1 SGHRS and CDR2 YFSETQ. The CDR3 has 15 amino acids. Supplemented by reference TRBV5-1 and TRBJ2-2, the full variable domain reads KAGVTQTPRYLIKTRGQQVTLSCSPISGHRSVSWYQQTPGQGLQFLFEYFSETQRNKGNFPGRFSGRQFSNSRSEMNVSTLELGDSALYLCASSPGQGAIGELFFGEGSRLTVL.

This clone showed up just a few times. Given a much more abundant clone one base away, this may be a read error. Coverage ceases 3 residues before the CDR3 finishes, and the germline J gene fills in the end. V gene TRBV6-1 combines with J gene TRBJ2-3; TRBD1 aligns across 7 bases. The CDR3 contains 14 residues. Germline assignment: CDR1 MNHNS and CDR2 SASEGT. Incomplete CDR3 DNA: TGTGCCAGCAGTGGGAGAGGGGGCTTACAGCCG. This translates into CASSGRGGLQP. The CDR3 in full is CASSGRGGLQPQYF.

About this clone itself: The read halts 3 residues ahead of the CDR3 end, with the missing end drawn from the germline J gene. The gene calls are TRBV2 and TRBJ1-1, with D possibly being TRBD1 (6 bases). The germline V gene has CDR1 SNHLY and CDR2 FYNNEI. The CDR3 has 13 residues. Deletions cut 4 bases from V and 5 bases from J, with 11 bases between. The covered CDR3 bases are TGTGCCAGCAGTGCAGGGGCTCTTACTGAA. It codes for CASSAGALTE. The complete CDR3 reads CASSAGALTEAFF.

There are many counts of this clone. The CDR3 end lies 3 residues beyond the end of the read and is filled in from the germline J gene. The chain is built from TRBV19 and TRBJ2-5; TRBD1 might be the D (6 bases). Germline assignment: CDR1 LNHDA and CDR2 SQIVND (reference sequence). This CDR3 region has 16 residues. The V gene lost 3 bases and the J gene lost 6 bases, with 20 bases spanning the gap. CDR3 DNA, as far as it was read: TGTGCCAGTAGTATGGGGCAGGGGCTTATCGAAAAGACC. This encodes CASSMGQGLIEKT. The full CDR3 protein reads CASSMGQGLIEKTQYF.

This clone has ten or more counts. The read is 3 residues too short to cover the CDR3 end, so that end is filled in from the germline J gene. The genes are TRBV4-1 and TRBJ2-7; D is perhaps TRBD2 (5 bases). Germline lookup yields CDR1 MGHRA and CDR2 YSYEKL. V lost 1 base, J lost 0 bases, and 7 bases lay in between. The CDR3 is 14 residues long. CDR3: CASSQVAGSYEQYF. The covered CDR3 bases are TGCGCCAGCAGCCAAGTCGCGGGCTCCTACGAG.

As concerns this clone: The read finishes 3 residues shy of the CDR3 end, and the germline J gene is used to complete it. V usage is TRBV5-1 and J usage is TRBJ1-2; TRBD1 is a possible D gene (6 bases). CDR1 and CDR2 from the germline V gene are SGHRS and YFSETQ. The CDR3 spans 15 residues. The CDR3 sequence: CASSLPKGTQDAYTF. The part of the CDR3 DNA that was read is TGCGCCAGCAGCTTGCCCAAAGGGACACAAGACGCC.

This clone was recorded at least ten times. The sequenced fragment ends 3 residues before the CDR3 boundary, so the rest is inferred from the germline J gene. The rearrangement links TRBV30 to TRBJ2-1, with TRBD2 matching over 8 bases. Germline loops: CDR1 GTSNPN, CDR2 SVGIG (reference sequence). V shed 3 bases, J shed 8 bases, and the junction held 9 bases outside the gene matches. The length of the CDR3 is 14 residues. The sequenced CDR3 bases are TGTGCCTGGAGCCCTAGGACTAGCCCCCATGAG. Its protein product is CAWSPRTSPHE. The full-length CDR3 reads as CAWSPRTSPHEQFF.

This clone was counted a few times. Incomplete CDR3 DNA: TGTGCCAGTAGTGTACGGCGGGGGGGCATCTACAATGAG. It codes for CASSVRRGGIYNE. In full, the CDR3 is CASSVRRGGIYNEQFF. The chain is built from TRBV19 and TRBJ2-1; 9 bases are a match to TRBD2. With the read ending 3 residues before the CDR3 end, the germline J gene is used to fill in that end. Trimming took 5 bases from V and 3 from J; bases not matched to a gene: 8. The CDR3 runs 16 residues. CDR1 LNHDA and CDR2 SQIVND come from the germline V gene (reference sequence).

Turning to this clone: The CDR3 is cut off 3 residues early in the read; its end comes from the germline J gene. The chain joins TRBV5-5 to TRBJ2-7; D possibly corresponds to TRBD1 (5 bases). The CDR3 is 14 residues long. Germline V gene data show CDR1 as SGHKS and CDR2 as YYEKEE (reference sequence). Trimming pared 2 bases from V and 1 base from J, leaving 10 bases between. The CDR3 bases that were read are TGTGCCAGCAGCTTCACGGCAGGGTCCTACGAG. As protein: CASSFTAGSYE. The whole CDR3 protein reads CASSFTAGSYEQYF. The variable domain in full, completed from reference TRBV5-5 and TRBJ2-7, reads DAGVTQSPTHLIKTRGQQVTLRCSPISGHKSVSWYQQVLGQGPQFIFQYYEKEERGRGNFPDRFSARQFPNYSSELNVNALLLGDSALYLCASSFTAGSYEQYFGPGTRLTVT.

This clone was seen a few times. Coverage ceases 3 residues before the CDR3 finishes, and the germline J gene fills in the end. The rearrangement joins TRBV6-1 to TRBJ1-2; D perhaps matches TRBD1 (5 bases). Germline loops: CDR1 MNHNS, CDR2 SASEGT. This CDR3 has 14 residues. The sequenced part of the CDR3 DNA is TGTGCCAGCAGTGAAGCGGGGGGGGTTGATGAC. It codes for CASSEAGGVDD. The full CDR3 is CASSEAGGVDDYTF.

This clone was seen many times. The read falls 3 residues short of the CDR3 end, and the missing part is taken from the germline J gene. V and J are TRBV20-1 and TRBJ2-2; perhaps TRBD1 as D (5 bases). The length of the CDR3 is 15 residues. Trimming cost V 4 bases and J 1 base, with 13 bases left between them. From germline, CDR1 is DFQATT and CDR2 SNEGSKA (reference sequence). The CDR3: CSAKGARKNTGELFF. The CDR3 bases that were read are TGCAGTGCTAAAGGGGCTAGAAAGAACACCGGGGAG.

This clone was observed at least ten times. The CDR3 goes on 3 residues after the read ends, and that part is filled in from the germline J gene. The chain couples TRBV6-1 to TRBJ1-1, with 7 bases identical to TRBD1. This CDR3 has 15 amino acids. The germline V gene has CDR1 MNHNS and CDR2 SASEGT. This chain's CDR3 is CASSEGRGGIQEAFF. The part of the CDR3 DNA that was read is TGTGCCAGCAGTGAAGGAAGAGGGGGCATTCAGGAA.

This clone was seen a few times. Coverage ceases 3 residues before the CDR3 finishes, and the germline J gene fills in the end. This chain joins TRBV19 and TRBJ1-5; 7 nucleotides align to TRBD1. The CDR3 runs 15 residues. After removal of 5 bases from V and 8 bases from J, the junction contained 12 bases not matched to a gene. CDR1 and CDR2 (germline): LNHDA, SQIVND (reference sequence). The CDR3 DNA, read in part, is TGTGCCAGTAGTCGAGGCAGGGGGAACGGGGAGCCC. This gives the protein CASSRGRGNGEP. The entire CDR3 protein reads CASSRGRGNGEPQHF.